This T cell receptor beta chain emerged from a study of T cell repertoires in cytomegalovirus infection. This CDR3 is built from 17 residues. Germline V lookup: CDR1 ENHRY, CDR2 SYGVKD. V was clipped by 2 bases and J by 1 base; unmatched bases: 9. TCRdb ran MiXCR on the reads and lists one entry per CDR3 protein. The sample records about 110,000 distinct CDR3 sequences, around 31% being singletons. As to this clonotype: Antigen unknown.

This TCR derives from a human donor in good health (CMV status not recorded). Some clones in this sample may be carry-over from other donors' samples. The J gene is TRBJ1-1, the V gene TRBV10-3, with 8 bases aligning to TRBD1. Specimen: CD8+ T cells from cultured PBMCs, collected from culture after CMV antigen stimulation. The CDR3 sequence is CAISEPRTGRQNTEAFF. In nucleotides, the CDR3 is TGTGCCATCAGTGAGCCTCGGACAGGGCGTCAGAACACTGAAGCTTTCTTT.